These 19 T cell receptor beta chains came from one sample sequenced in a study of blood T cell repertoires in COVID-19 (TCRdb year 2020). Library construction relied on the immunoSEQ multiplex PCR assay. Not all clones reach the TCRdb copy of this immuneACCESS table, which keeps in-frame sequences only. Checked studies attribute under half of the gap to unresolved V genes and leave the rest unexplained. This sample comprises fewer than 250,000 clones, 87% of them detected only once. Approximately 7.2% of the sample comes from the top ten. Material for sequencing was PBMCs or T cells enriched from blood (not recorded which). These receptors all come from a man in his thirties or forties in a cohort exposed to, infected with or recovered from COVID-19 (not recorded which).

Turning to this clone: The junction shows a germline mismatch at one end, possibly a read error. This chain joins TRBV7-7 and TRBJ2-5, with D perhaps matching TRBD2 (5 bases). The CDR3 consists of 15 residues. Germline loops: CDR1 SSHAT, CDR2 FNYEAQ (reference sequence). DNA for the CDR3: TGTGCTAGCAGCGAGGATCTCTCCGGGGTAGAGACCCAGTACTTC. This sequence encodes CASSEDLSGVETQYF.

The chain couples TRBV27 to TRBJ1-6; D is perhaps TRBD1 (5 bases). This CDR3 spans 15 amino acids. Germline lookup yields CDR1 MNHEY and CDR2 SMNVEV (reference sequence). Trimming took 7 bases from V and 8 from J, leaving 18 bases between them. Written as DNA, the CDR3 is TGTGCCAGCACCGCGGGACCGCTAGGAGATTCACCCCTCCACTTT. The encoded protein is CASTAGPLGDSPLHF.

The J gene is TRBJ2-3, the V gene TRBV7-2, with D possibly being TRBD2 (6 bases). V shed 3 bases and J shed 6 bases, with 16 bases lying between them. In germline, CDR1 is SGHTA, CDR2 FQGNSA. The CDR3 has 15 residues. The CDR3 nucleotides read TGTGCCAGCAGCTTCTCCAGAACTAGCCCGGATACGCAGTATTTT. This codes for CASSFSRTSPDTQYF.

The chain has TRBV27 and TRBJ2-7; 10 bases align to TRBD2. This CDR3 spans 16 amino acids. V was clipped by 2 bases and J by 6 bases; unmatched bases: 10. From germline, CDR1 is MNHEY and CDR2 SMNVEV (reference sequence). CDR3 nucleotides: TGTGCCAGCAGTTTAGACCTAGCGGGAGTCTCAGGCGAGCAGTACTTC. Translating gives CASSLDLAGVSGEQYF.

The CDR3 loop reads CASSMWDRLAEAFF. The DNA for the CDR3 is TGTGCCAGTAGTATGTGGGACAGGCTCGCTGAAGCTTTCTTT. This chain joins TRBV19 and TRBJ1-1; 8 bases map to TRBD1. CDR3 length: 14 amino acids. Germline CDR1 LNHDA, CDR2 SQIVND (reference sequence). With 3 bases clipped from V and 6 bases from J, the junction kept 6 bases outside the gene matches. The variable domain in full, with the rest retrieved from reference TRBV19 and TRBJ1-1, is DGGITQSPKYLFRKEGQNVTLSCEQNLNHDAMYWYRQDPGQGLRLIYYSQIVNDFQKGDIAEGYSVSREKKESFPLTVTSAQKNPTAFYLCASSMWDRLAEAFFGQGTRLTVV.

The chain links TRBV12-3 or TRBV12-4 to TRBJ2-3; no definite D call. This CDR3 region has 12 residues. V lost 7 bases to trimming and J lost 9 bases, with 14 bases between them. CDR3: CASTPIPETQYF. The CDR3 DNA follows: TGTGCCAGCACCCCAATCCCCGAGACGCAGTATTTT.

In DNA form, the CDR3 reads TGTGCCAGCAGTACTGCAGGGGCTTACTCCTACGAGCAGTACTTC. Its translation: CASSTAGAYSYEQYF. The gene calls are TRBV28 and TRBJ2-7, with D maybe TRBD1 (6 bases). Germline-derived CDR1 and CDR2 are MDHEN and SYDVKM. With 5 bases removed from V and 0 bases from J, the gap between germline ends came to 14 bases. The CDR3 totals 15 residues.

V usage is TRBV7-9 and J usage is TRBJ2-1; 9 nucleotides line up with TRBD2. CDR1 and CDR2 from the germline V gene are SEHNR and FQNEAQ (reference sequence). V lost 1 base and J lost 7; bases outside the gene matches: 8. This CDR3 contains 16 residues. The CDR3 coding sequence is TGTGCCAGCAGCTTAGGTCTAGCGGGACCTTCTAATGAGCAGTTCTTC. Its protein product is CASSLGLAGPSNEQFF.

The chain has TRBV14 and TRBJ2-1; 10 nucleotides match TRBD2. V was clipped by 3 bases and J by 2 bases; unmatched bases: 7. Germline CDR1 is SGHDN and CDR2 is FVKESK. The CDR3 runs 17 residues. The CDR3 DNA sequence: TGTGCCAGCAGCCAGACTCGGACTAGCGGTGCCTACAATGAGCAGTTCTTC. It specifies CASSQTRTSGAYNEQFF.

The chain combines TRBV10-2 with TRBJ2-2; TRBD2 aligns across 10 bases. Germline loops: CDR1 WSHSY, CDR2 SAAADI. The CDR3 covers 17 residues. Trimming cost V 2 bases and J 5 bases; bases outside gene matches: 8. The CDR3 protein is CASSEGLAGVRTGELFF. CDR3 sequence (DNA): TGCGCCAGCAGTGAGGGGCTAGCGGGAGTCCGGACCGGGGAGCTGTTTTTT.

J is TRBJ1-2 and V is TRBV7-3; TRBD1 matches 7 bases. CDR3 length: 15 amino acids. Germline V gene lookup returns CDR1 SGHTA and CDR2 FQGTGA. J was trimmed by 4 bases and V by 5 bases; bases with no gene match: 10. Here the CDR3 DNA reads TGTGCCAGCAGCCTATATGAGGGGGCCAGCTATGGCTACACCTTC. Protein: CASSLYEGASYGYTF.

The chain uses TRBV9 and TRBJ2-1; D unresolved. V was pared by 4 bases and J by 6 bases, with 20 bases between. This CDR3 contains 16 residues. Germline loops: CDR1 SGDLS, CDR2 YYNGEE. In nucleotides, the CDR3 is TGTGCCAGCAGCTCCCACGGCAGGTCTGTGGGCAATGAGCAGTTCTTC. Translation: CASSSHGRSVGNEQFF.

The chain carries TRBV28 and TRBJ1-2; TRBD1 matches 7 bases. The CDR3 has 12 amino acids. V was pared by 8 bases and J by 5 bases, with 5 bases of the junction left unmatched. The germline V gene encodes CDR1 MDHEN and CDR2 SYDVKM. The chain's CDR3 is CASCTDRYGYTF. The CDR3 nucleotides read TGTGCCAGCTGCACGGACAGGTATGGCTACACCTTC.

The J gene is TRBJ1-6, the V gene TRBV7-6; TRBD1 aligns across 7 bases. Looked up from germline, CDR1 is SGHVS and CDR2 is FNYEAQ. The V segment lost 1 base and the J segment 1 base; nucleotides outside the gene matches: 4. The CDR3 runs to 17 residues. CDR3 region: CASSLVAGGSYNSPLHF. The CDR3 DNA sequence: TGTGCCAGCAGCTTAGTTGCAGGGGGGTCCTATAATTCACCCCTCCACTTT.

The rearrangement joins TRBV19 to TRBJ2-1; 9 nucleotides agree with TRBD2. Germline V gene lookup returns CDR1 LNHDA and CDR2 SQIVND (reference sequence). This CDR3 region has 15 residues. V trimming: 5 bases; J trimming: 5 bases; junction bases outside the gene matches: 7. This CDR3 is CASSQGTSRDNEQFF. The CDR3, as DNA: TGTGCCAGTAGTCAAGGGACTAGCAGAGACAATGAGCAGTTCTTC.

The rearrangement links TRBV12-5 to TRBJ1-5; D gene uncertain. Germline values: CDR1 LGHNT, CDR2 FRNRAP. The CDR3 contains 14 residues. Trimming took 1 base from V and 9 from J, leaving 13 bases between them. The CDR3 protein is CASGLGFGFGPQHF. The CDR3 DNA follows: TGTGCTAGTGGTTTGGGGTTCGGTTTCGGGCCCCAGCATTTT.

This rearrangement joins TRBV13 to TRBJ1-1; D may be TRBD1 (5 bases). The CDR3 has 15 amino acids. Looked up from germline, CDR1 is PRHDT and CDR2 is FYEKMQ (reference sequence). V lost 2 bases and J lost 3, with 13 bases in between. The CDR3 DNA follows: TGTGCCAGCAGCTTAAAGGGGTATAGTCACACTGAAGCTTTCTTT. It encodes CASSLKGYSHTEAFF.

The V gene is TRBV9, the J gene TRBJ2-5, with D maybe TRBD2 (5 bases). Germline V gene sequence: CDR1 SGDLS, CDR2 YYNGEE. V dropped 3 bases and J dropped 2 bases, with 5 bases sitting between them. The CDR3 totals 12 residues. CDR3 sequence: CASSGLQETQYF. DNA for the CDR3: TGTGCCAGCAGCGGACTACAAGAGACCCAGTACTTC. Combining the CDR3 with reference TRBV9 and TRBJ2-5 gives the whole variable domain DSGVTQTPKHLITATGQRVTLRCSPRSGDLSVYWYQQSLDQGLQFLIQYYNGEERAKGNILERFSAQQFPDLHSELNLSSLELGDSALYFCASSGLQETQYFGPGTRLLVL.

The chain joins TRBV19 to TRBJ1-3; 10 nucleotides agree with TRBD1. CDR1 and CDR2 from the germline V gene are LNHDA and SQIVND (reference sequence). With 5 bases clipped from V and 4 bases from J, the junction kept 11 bases outside the gene matches. CDR3 length: 17 residues. CDR3 in DNA: TGTGCCAGTAGTGCACAAAGTGGGACAGGGGTCGGAAACACCATATATTTT. This codes for CASSAQSGTGVGNTIYF.